These 8 T cell receptor beta chains originate from one sample sequenced in a study of CD8+CD57+ T cells in acquired aplastic anemia (dated by TCRdb to the late 2010s). The data were produced on an Illumina HiSeq 2000. Genomic DNA was used as template for profiling of TCR beta VDJ combinations and CDR3 sequences. TCRdb passed the public sequencing reads through fastp at Q25 and MiXCR, retaining productive beta sequences. CDR3 protein duplicates are merged, each entry listing the most common genes and DNA. The sample yields 150,000 to 200,000 distinct CDR3 sequences; around 65% were counted once. The leading ten clones occupy about 43% of the sample. Sample: sorted CD4+, CD8+, or CD8+CD57+ T cells (not recorded which) from PBMCs. The receptors were sampled from a human donor with severe aplastic anemia or a healthy control (not recorded which).

The CDR3 is CASSLDQGAQETQYF. CDR3 sequence (DNA): TGCGCCAGCAGCTTGGATCAGGGGGCTCAAGAGACCCAGTACTTC. The chain joins TRBV5-1 to TRBJ2-5; 8 bases are shared with TRBD1. The junction had 3 bases not matched to a gene; V was cut back by 0 bases and J by 2 bases. This CDR3 is built from 15 residues. Germline V lookup: CDR1 SGHRS, CDR2 YFSETQ.

In this sample, this clonotype turned up a few times. The chain is built from TRBV27 and TRBJ2-3; possibly TRBD1 for D (6 bases). Trimming left V 6 bases short and J 1 base short, with 14 bases between. Germline CDR1 MNHEY, CDR2 SMNVEV (reference sequence). The CDR3 is made up of 15 amino acids. The CDR3 nucleotides are TGTGCCAGCAGCCAGGGGATCGGGCGCACAGATACGCAGTATTTT. This encodes CASSQGIGRTDTQYF.

The CDR3 region is CASSSMKWTGGGSDTQYF. The CDR3 DNA is TGTGCCAGTAGTTCGATGAAGTGGACAGGGGGTGGGTCAGATACGCAGTATTTT. This chain links TRBV19 with TRBJ2-3, with 10 bases matching TRBD1. The CDR3 has 18 residues. V shed 5 bases and J 4 bases; nucleotides not matched to a gene: 15. Per germline, CDR1 LNHDA and CDR2 SQIVND (reference sequence).

This chain joins TRBV5-4 and TRBJ2-3; 12 bases are shared with TRBD2. CDR3 length equals 16 residues. The germline gives CDR1 SGHNT, CDR2 YYREEE (reference sequence). V was pared by 4 bases and J by 4 bases, with 7 bases of the junction left unmatched. Here the CDR3 reads CASSPTSGSPPDTQYF. The CDR3 coding sequence is TGTGCCAGCAGCCCGACTAGCGGGAGTCCCCCAGATACGCAGTATTTT.

CDR3 region: CASRLGGDSYNEQFF. CDR3 in DNA: TGCGCCAGTAGGTTGGGGGGCGACTCCTACAATGAGCAGTTCTTC. The chain recombines TRBV5-1 with TRBJ2-1; D could derive from TRBD1 or TRBD2 (6 bases each). The CDR3 spans 15 residues. With 8 bases removed from V and 0 bases from J, the gap between germline ends came to 15 bases. The V gene's germline CDR1 is SGHRS and CDR2 YFSETQ.

In the case of this clonotype: Mismatch with germline at one junction end may stem from a read error. The chain links TRBV24-1 to TRBJ2-1; 9 nucleotides match TRBD1. Germline CDR1 and CDR2: KGHDR and SFDVKD. The CDR3 totals 16 residues. The CDR3 DNA sequence: TGTGCCAGCAGTTACCTCGGGACAGGGAGAACCGACAAGCAGTTCTTC. It translates to CASSYLGTGRTDKQFF.

As to this clonotype: The conserved phenylalanine or tryptophan normally closing the CDR3 is absent here, so this likely arose from a read error. The chain is built from TRBV7-6 and TRBJ1-1; D call uncertain. Deletions cut 3 bases from V and 3 bases from J, with 8 bases between. The CDR3 contains 13 residues. Germline values: CDR1 SGHVS, CDR2 FNYEAQ. The CDR3 is CASSFGVHTEAFL. The CDR3 bases are TGTGCCAGCAGCTTCGGGGTACACACTGAAGCTTTCCTC.

CDR3 nucleotides: TGTGCCAGCAGTCTACCCTCCGGGACTAGCGGGGGGGCCTCGACAGATACGCAGTATTTT. Protein sequence: CASSLPSGTSGGASTDTQYF. The rearrangement links TRBV12-3 or TRBV12-4 to TRBJ2-3; 16 nucleotides agree with TRBD2. This CDR3 is 20 amino acids long. V shed 5 bases and J 3 bases; nucleotides not matched to a gene: 14.